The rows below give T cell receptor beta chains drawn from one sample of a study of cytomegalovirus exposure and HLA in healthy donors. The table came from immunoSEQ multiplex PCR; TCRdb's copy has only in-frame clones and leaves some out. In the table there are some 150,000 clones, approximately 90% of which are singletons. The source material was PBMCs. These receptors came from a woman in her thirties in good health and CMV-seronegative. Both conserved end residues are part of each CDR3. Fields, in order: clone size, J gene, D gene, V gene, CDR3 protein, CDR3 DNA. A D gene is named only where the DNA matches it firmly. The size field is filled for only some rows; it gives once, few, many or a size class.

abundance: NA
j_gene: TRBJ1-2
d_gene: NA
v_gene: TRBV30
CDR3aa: CAWSPTGIGGYTF
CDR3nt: TGTGCCTGGAGTCCTACAGGGATAGGTGGCTACACCTTC

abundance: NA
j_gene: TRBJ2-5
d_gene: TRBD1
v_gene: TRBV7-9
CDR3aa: CASSQSARQGLRETQYF
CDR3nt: TGTGCCAGCAGCCAAAGCGCGAGACAGGGTCTTAGGGAGACCCAGTACTTC

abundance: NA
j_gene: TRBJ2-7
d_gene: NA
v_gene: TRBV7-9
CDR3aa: CSSSSSYEQYF
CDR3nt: TGTTCCAGCAGCTCATCCTACGAGCAGTACTTC

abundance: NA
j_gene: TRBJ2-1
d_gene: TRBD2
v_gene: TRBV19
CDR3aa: CASSRISGGAVDNEQFF
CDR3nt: TGTGCCAGTAGTCGGATAAGCGGGGGGGCCGTAGACAATGAGCAGTTCTTC

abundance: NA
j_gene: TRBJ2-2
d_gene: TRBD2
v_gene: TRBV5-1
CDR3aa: CASSERGGNGELFF
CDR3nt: TGCGCCAGCAGTGAGCGGGGGGGAAACGGGGAGCTGTTTTTT

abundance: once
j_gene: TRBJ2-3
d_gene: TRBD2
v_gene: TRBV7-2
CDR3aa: CASRQLAGEIDTQYF
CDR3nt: TGTGCCAGCAGACAACTAGCGGGAGAGATAGATACGCAGTATTTT

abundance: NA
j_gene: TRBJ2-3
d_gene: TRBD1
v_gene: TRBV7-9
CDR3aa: CASSFPDRGYTDTQYF
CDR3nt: TGTGCCAGCAGCTTTCCCGACAGGGGCTACACAGATACGCAGTATTTT

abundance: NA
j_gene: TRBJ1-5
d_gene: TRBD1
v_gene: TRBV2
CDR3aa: CASSPGQGHQPQHF
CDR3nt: TGTGCCAGCAGTCCTGGACAGGGACATCAGCCCCAGCATTTT

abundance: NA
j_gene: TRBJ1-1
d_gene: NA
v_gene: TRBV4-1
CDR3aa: CASSQGYFRGWTEAFF
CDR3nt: TGCGCCAGCAGCCAAGGGTACTTCCGGGGTTGGACTGAAGCTTTCTTT

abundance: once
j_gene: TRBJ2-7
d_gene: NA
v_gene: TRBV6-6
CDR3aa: CASSGPPHYEQYF
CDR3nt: TGTGCCAGCAGTGGCCCCCCCCACTACGAGCAGTACTTC

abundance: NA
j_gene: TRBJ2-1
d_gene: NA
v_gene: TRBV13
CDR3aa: CASSRDIANEQFF
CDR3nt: TGTGCCAGCAGCCGGGACATAGCTAATGAGCAGTTCTTC

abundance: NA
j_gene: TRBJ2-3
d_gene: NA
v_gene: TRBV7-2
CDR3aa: CASNFGGGADTQYF
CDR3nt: TGTGCCAGCAACTTCGGGGGTGGGGCAGATACGCAGTATTTT

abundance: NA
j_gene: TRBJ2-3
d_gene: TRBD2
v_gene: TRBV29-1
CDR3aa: CSVGLASDTQYF
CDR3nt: TGCAGCGTTGGACTAGCGTCCGATACGCAGTATTTT

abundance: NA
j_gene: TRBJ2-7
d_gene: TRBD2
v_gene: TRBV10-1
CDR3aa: CASSEWNSGKIYEQYF
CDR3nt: TGCGCCAGCAGTGAGTGGAATAGCGGGAAGATCTACGAGCAGTACTTC

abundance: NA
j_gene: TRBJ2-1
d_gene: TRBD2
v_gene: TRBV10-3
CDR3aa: CATIKSMGRGAHNEQFF
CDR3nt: TGTGCCACGATAAAAAGTATGGGGCGGGGGGCTCACAATGAGCAGTTCTTC

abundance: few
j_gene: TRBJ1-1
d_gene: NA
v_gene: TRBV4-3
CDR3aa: CASSQGHPYTEAFF
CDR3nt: TGCGCCAGCAGCCAGGGACATCCTTATACTGAAGCTTTCTTT

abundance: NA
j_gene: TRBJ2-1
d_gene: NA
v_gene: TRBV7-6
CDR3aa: CASSLEGQRYNEQFF
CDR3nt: TGTGCCAGCAGCTTAGAGGGCCAGCGGTACAATGAGCAGTTCTTC

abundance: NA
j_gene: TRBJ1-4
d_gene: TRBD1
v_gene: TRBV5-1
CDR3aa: CASRSGTAHEKLFF
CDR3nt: TGCGCCAGCAGATCCGGGACAGCTCATGAAAAACTGTTTTTT

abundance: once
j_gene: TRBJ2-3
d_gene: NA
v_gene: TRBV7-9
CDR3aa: CSSSHPHIRVSTDTQYF
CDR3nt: TGTTCCAGCAGCCACCCTCACATACGGGTTAGCACAGATACGCAGTATTTT

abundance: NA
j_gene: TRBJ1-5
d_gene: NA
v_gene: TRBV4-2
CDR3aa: CASSQEPGANQPQHF
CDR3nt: TGTGCCAGCAGCCAAGAACCAGGGGCCAATCAGCCCCAGCATTTT

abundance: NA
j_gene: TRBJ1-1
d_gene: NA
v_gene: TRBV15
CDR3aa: CATSRRNRVNEAFF
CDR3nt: TGTGCCACCAGCAGAAGAAACAGGGTCAACGAAGCTTTCTTT

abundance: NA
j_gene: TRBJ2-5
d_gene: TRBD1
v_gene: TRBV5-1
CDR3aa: CASSLVGTGGRETQYF
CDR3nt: TGCGCCAGCAGCTTGGTAGGGACAGGGGGCCGGGAGACCCAGTACTTC

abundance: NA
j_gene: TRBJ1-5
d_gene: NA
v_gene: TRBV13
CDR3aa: CASSLGREGKPQHF
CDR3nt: TGTGCCAGCAGCTTAGGAAGGGAGGGAAAGCCCCAGCATTTT

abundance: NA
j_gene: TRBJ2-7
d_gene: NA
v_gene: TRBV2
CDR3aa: CASSIVHVGFYEQYF
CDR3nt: TGTGCCAGCAGTATAGTTCATGTCGGGTTCTACGAGCAGTACTTC

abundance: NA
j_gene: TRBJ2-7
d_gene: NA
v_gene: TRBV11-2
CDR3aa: CASSSSGTLEQYF
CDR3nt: TGTGCCAGCAGCTCGTCCGGGACTCTCGAGCAGTACTTC

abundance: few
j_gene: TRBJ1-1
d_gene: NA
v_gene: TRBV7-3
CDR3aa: CASSLSGNTEAFF
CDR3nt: TGTGCCAGCAGCTTAAGCGGGAACACTGAAGCTTTCTTT

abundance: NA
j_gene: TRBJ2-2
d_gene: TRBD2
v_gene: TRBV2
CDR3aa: CASSLTSVPNTGELFF
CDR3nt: TGTGCCAGCAGCTTAACTAGCGTCCCGAACACCGGGGAGCTGTTTTTT

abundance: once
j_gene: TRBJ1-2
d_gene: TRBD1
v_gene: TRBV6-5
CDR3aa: CASSYIWGQIYGYTF
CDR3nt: TGTGCCAGCAGTTACATATGGGGACAGATCTATGGCTACACCTTC

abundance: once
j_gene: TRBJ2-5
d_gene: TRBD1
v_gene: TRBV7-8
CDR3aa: CASSLLRDRVKETQYF
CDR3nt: TGTGCCAGCAGCCTCCTCCGGGACAGGGTCAAGGAGACCCAGTACTTC

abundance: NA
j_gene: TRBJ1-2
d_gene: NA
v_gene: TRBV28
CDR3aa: CASSLRNYGYTF
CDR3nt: TGTGCCAGCAGTTTACGGAACTATGGCTACACCTTC

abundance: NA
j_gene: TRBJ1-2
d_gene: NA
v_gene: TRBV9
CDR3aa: CASSAPTQGSYGYTF
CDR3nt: TGTGCCAGCAGCGCCCCGACCCAGGGTAGCTATGGCTACACCTTC

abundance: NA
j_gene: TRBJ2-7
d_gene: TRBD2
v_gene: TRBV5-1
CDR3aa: CASSPRTSGPDYEQYF
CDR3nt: TGCGCCAGCAGCCCAAGGACTAGCGGTCCTGATTACGAGCAGTACTTC

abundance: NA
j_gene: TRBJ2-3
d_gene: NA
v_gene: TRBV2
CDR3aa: CADGGLGSTDTQYF
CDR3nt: TGTGCCGACGGGGGACTCGGAAGCACAGATACGCAGTATTTT